Listed here are 19 T cell receptor beta chains from one sample, sequenced in a study of post-analysis software for immune sequencing data. The TCR beta cDNA libraries carried unique molecular identifiers. Each CDR3 protein gets one entry after TCRdb re-called the PCR reads with MiXCR. The data show roughly 540,000 distinct CDR3 sequences, under 40% seen once. Their target antigens are unknown. Regarding the study as a whole: Roughly 5 TRBV segments occurring more often in patients than controls included TRBV5-6, TRBV5-1 and TRBV20-1.

The sequenced sample was blood. The receptors come from a girl aged 2-17 years with multiple sclerosis.

This clonotype was found a few times. The rearrangement joins TRBV7-8 to TRBJ2-7; D not resolved. Germline CDR1 reads SGHVS; CDR2 reads FQNEAQ. V dropped 6 bases and J dropped 0 bases, with 15 bases sitting between them. The CDR3 consists of 15 residues. DNA for the CDR3: TGTGCCAGCAGAAGGTTAGCCGATAGCTCCTACGAGCAGTACTTC. Encoded protein: CASRRLADSSYEQYF.

This clonotype has a handful of counts. V is TRBV10-1 and J is TRBJ1-2, with D possibly matching TRBD1 (5 bases). Germline V gene data show CDR1 as WNHNN and CDR2 as SYGVQD (reference sequence). V was cut by 2 bases and J by 1 base, with 8 bases left in between. CDR3 length: 14 amino acids. CDR3 nucleotides: TGCGCCAGCAGTGAGAGGGGATATAACTATGGCTACACCTTC. Protein sequence: CASSERGYNYGYTF.

About this clonotype: The junction departs from the called germline gene at one end, perhaps through a read error. The chain recombines TRBV4-1 with TRBJ2-1; D is unclear. The CDR3 is 13 amino acids. Per germline, CDR1 MGHRA and CDR2 YSYEKL. The CDR3 loop reads CASSLGPKNEQFF. CDR3 nucleotides: TGTGCCAGCAGCTTAGGCCCCAAAAATGAGCAGTTCTTC.

This chain joins TRBV20-1 and TRBJ2-3; 7 nucleotides match TRBD1. Unmatched junction bases numbered 11, after V lost 5 bases and J lost 6 bases. CDR3 length: 14 residues. Germline loops: CDR1 DFQATT, CDR2 SNEGSKA (reference sequence). The CDR3 bases are TGCAGTGCTCAATGGAGGAGCAGGGGGGATACGCAGTATTTT. It yields the protein CSAQWRSRGDTQYF.

The V call is TRBV6-2 or TRBV6-3, the J call TRBJ2-1; maybe TRBD2 (6 bases). This CDR3 spans 14 amino acids. V was cut by 8 bases and J by 7 bases, with 18 bases left in between. Germline CDR1 and CDR2: MNHEY and SVGEGT. The CDR3 region is CASADPGGVNEQFF. Here the CDR3 DNA reads TGTGCCAGCGCAGACCCCGGGGGAGTGAATGAGCAGTTCTTC.

This clonotype was observed a few times. This chain joins TRBV3-1 and TRBJ2-7; no firm D call. CDR1 is LGHDT, CDR2 YNNKEL, per germline (reference sequence). CDR3 length: 15 amino acids. The V gene lost 4 bases and the J gene lost 5 bases, with 18 bases spanning the gap. This chain's CDR3 is CASSRSISIRHEQYF. In DNA, the CDR3 is TGTGCCAGCAGCCGATCGATCAGTATAAGGCACGAGCAGTACTTC.

The rearrangement uses TRBV6-5 and TRBJ2-4, with TRBD1 matching 9 bases. Germline lookup yields CDR1 MNHEY and CDR2 SVGAGI. With V trimmed by 2 bases and J by 5 bases, 7 bases remained unmatched. CDR3 length: 16 residues. The CDR3 is CASSYAPRTGENIQYF. The CDR3, as DNA: TGTGCCAGCAGTTACGCGCCTCGGACAGGGGAAAACATTCAGTACTTC.

This clonotype was picked up a small number of times. The rearrangement uses TRBV7-8 and TRBJ2-6; unclear D gene. Germline CDR1 SGHVS, CDR2 FQNEAQ. The CDR3 loop spans 15 amino acids. V was cut by 7 bases and J by 0 bases, with 10 bases left in between. The CDR3 DNA reads TGTGCCAGCACCCTAATAAGCTCTGGGGCCAACGTCCTGACTTTC. This translates into CASTLISSGANVLTF.

This clonotype came up a few times. The rearrangement uses TRBV28 and TRBJ2-5; no clear D gene. From germline, CDR1 is MDHEN and CDR2 SYDVKM. Deletions cut 6 bases from V and 3 bases from J, with 8 bases between. CDR3 length: 12 amino acids. Here the CDR3 reads CASRGLEETQYF. DNA of the CDR3: TGTGCCAGCAGGGGTTTAGAAGAGACCCAGTACTTC.

J is TRBJ2-5 and V is TRBV7-9; 9 bases match TRBD1. CDR1 is SEHNR and CDR2 is FQNEAQ in the germline V gene (reference sequence). V lost 3 bases to trimming and J lost 7 bases; unmatched junction nucleotides: 12. The CDR3 is 16 residues long. The CDR3 reads CASSFGTGLVISTQYF. The CDR3 DNA follows: TGTGCCAGCAGCTTCGGGACAGGGCTCGTAATTTCGACCCAGTACTTC.

This rearrangement joins TRBV20-1 to TRBJ2-2, with D possibly being TRBD1 (5 bases). CDR1 DFQATT and CDR2 SNEGSKA come from the germline V gene (reference sequence). The CDR3 has 14 residues. V lost 0 bases and J lost 5, with 10 bases in between. The CDR3: CSARDGARTGELFF. In DNA, the CDR3 is TGCAGTGCTAGAGATGGGGCGAGGACCGGGGAGCTGTTTTTT.

This chain connects TRBV4-1 to TRBJ1-1; tentatively, D is TRBD1 (6 bases). V dropped 1 base and J dropped 1 base, with 10 bases sitting between them. The V gene's germline CDR1 is MGHRA and CDR2 YSYEKL. The CDR3 totals 15 residues. The CDR3 coding sequence is TGCGCCAGCAGCCAAGTCTCGACAGGGAACACTGAAGCTTTCTTT. Protein: CASSQVSTGNTEAFF.

The rearrangement uses TRBV6-5 and TRBJ2-1, with 11 bases fitting TRBD1. In germline, CDR1 is MNHEY, CDR2 SVGAGI. The CDR3 covers 16 residues. The ends lost 6 bases at V and 2 bases at J; junction bases unmatched: 6. In DNA, the CDR3 is TGTGCCAGCAGAGGGACAGGGGGGTTTACCTACAATGAGCAGTTCTTC. Amino acids: CASRGTGGFTYNEQFF.

This clonotype has a count of ten or more. This chain joins TRBV29-1 and TRBJ2-4; a possible D gene is TRBD1 (6 bases). From germline, CDR1 is SQVTM and CDR2 ANQGSEA. CDR3 length equals 14 residues. Between the trimmed V and J ends, which lost 4 bases and 0 bases, there was a span of 10 bases. The CDR3 DNA sequence: TGCAGCGTTGCGGGACACCTAGCCAAAAACATTCAGTACTTC. Encoded protein: CSVAGHLAKNIQYF.

This clonotype was counted between two and nine times. J is TRBJ1-2 and V is TRBV20-1; D unclear. This CDR3 spans 11 amino acids. Germline lookup yields CDR1 DFQATT and CDR2 SNEGSKA (reference sequence). V lost 6 bases and J 4 bases, leaving 9 bases between the germline ends. This chain's CDR3 is CSAAEGYGYTF. The CDR3 DNA reads TGCAGTGCCGCCGAAGGCTATGGCTACACCTTC.

This chain uses TRBV5-1 with TRBJ2-3; TRBD1 agrees at 10 bases. The CDR3 contains 19 residues. V lost 0 bases and J lost 3; bases outside the gene matches: 13. Germline CDR1 is SGHRS and CDR2 is YFSETQ. CDR3 sequence (DNA): TGCGCCAGCAGCTTGGCCTACCCTGCTCGGGACAGGGGAACAGATACGCAGTATTTT. Protein: CASSLAYPARDRGTDTQYF.

This chain uses TRBV20-1 with TRBJ1-1, with 8 bases identical to TRBD1. CDR3 size: 13 residues. V trimming: 6 bases; J trimming: 0 bases; junction bases outside the gene matches: 3. Germline V gives CDR1 DFQATT, CDR2 SNEGSKA (reference sequence). The CDR3 coding sequence is TGCAGTGCGCTACAGGGGGTGAACACTGAAGCTTTCTTT. The encoded protein is CSALQGVNTEAFF.

J is TRBJ2-7 and V is TRBV6-2 or TRBV6-3; 7 bases are a match to TRBD1. Trimming removed 6 bases from V and 0 bases from J; junction bases left unmatched: 5. Germline V CDR1 and CDR2: MNHEY, SVGEGT. The CDR3 spans 14 residues. The CDR3 is CASRMDRSSYEQYF. CDR3 nucleotides: TGTGCCAGCAGGATGGACAGGAGCTCCTACGAGCAGTACTTC.

The chain joins TRBV5-1 to TRBJ2-1, with 11 positions matching TRBD2. Trimming removed 7 bases from V and 6 bases from J; junction bases left unmatched: 9. Germline assignment: CDR1 SGHRS and CDR2 YFSETQ. The CDR3 covers 15 residues. In DNA form, the CDR3 reads TGCGCCAGCGTATTGACTAGCGGGGTTGGCAATGAGCAGTTCTTC. Its translation is CASVLTSGVGNEQFF.